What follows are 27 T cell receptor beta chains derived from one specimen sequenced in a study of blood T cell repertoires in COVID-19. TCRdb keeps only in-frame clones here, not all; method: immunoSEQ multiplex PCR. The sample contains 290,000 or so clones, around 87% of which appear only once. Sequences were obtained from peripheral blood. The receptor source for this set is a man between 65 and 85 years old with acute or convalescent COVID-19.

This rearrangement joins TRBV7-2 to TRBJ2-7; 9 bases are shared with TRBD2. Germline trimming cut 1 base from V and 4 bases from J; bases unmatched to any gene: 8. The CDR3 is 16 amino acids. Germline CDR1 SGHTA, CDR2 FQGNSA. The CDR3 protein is CASSLGGLLAGYEQYF. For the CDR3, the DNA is TGTGCCAGCAGCTTAGGAGGTTTGCTAGCGGGGTACGAGCAGTACTTC.

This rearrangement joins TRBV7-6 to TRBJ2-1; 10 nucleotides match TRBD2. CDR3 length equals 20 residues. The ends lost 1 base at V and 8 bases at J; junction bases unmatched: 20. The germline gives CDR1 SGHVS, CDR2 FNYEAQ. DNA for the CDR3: TGTGCCAGCAGCTTAGTAGATTGGGTGCCTAGCGGGAGTAGGTTCGATGAGCAGTTCTTC. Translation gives CASSLVDWVPSGSRFDEQFF. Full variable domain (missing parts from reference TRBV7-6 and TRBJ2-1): GAGVSQSPRYKVTKRGQDVALRCDPISGHVSLYWYRQALGQGPEFLTYFNYEAQQDKSGLPNDRFSAERPEGSISTLTIQRTEQRDSAMYRCASSLVDWVPSGSRFDEQFFGPGTRLTVL.

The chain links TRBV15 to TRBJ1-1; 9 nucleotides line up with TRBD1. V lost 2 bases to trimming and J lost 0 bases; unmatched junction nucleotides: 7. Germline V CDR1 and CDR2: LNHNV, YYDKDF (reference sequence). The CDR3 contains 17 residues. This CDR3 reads CATSRRDRDGVNTEAFF. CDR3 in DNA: TGTGCCACCAGCAGAAGGGACAGGGACGGGGTGAACACTGAAGCTTTCTTT.

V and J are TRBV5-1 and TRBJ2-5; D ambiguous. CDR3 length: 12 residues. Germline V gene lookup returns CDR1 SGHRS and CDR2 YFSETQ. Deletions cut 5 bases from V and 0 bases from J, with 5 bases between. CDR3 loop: CASRRDQETQYF. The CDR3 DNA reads TGCGCCAGCAGACGGGACCAAGAGACCCAGTACTTC.

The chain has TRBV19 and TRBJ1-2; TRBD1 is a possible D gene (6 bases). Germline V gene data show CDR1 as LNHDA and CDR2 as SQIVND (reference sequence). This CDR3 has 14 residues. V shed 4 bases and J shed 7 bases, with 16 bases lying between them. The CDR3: CASSSLQGVSGYTF. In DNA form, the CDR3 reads TGTGCCAGTAGTAGCTTACAGGGAGTATCTGGCTACACCTTC.

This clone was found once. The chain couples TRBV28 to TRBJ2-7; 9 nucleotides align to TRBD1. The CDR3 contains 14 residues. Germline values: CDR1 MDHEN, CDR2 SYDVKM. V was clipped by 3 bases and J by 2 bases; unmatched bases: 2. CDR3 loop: CASSLGDRAYEQYF. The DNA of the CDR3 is TGTGCCAGCAGTTTGGGGGACAGGGCCTACGAGCAGTACTTC.

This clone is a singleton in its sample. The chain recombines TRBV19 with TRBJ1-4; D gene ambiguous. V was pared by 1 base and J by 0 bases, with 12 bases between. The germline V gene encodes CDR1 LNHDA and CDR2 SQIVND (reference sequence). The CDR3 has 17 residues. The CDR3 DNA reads TGTGCCAGTAGTATAGGGCGCAGGATTGCAACTAATGAAAAACTGTTTTTT. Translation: CASSIGRRIATNEKLFF.

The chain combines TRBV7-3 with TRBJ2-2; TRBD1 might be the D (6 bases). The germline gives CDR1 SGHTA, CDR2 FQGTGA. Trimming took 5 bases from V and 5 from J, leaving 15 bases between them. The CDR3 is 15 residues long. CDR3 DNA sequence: TGTGCCAGCAGCCCCCGGGACACCTCAACCGGGGAGCTGTTTTTT. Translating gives CASSPRDTSTGELFF.

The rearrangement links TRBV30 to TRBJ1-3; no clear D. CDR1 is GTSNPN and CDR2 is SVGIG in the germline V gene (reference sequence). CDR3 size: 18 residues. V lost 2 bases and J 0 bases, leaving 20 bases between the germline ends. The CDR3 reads CAWSLLHPRSPSGNTIYF. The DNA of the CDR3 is TGTGCCTGGAGTCTTCTTCATCCCCGGTCCCCCTCTGGAAACACCATATATTTT.

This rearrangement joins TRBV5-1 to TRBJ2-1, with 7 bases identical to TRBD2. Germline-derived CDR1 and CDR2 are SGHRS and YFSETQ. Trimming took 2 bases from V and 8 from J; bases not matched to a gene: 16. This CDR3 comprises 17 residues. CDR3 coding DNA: TGCGCCAGCAGCTTCACCTACGCTAGCGGAGGTGGGCATGAGCAGTTCTTC. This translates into CASSFTYASGGGHEQFF.

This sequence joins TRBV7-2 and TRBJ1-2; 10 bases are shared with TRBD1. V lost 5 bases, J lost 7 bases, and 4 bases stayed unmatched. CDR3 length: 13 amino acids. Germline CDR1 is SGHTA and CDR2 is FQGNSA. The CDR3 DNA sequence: TGTGCCAGCAGCCGGGGACAGGGGATTGGCTACACCTTC. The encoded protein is CASSRGQGIGYTF.

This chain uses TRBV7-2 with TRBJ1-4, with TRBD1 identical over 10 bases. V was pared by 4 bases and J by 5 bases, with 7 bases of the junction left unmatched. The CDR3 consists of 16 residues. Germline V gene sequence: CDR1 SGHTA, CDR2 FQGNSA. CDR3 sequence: CASSSGQGNFNEKLFF. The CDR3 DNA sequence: TGTGCCAGCAGCTCGGGACAGGGGAACTTCAATGAAAAACTGTTTTTT.

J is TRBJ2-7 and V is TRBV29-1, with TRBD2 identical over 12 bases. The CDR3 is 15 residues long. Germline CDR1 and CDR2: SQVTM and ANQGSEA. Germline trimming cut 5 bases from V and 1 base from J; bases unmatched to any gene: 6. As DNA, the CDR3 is TGCAGCGTTCAAAAAGGACTAGCGGGGTCCTACGAGCAGTACTTC. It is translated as CSVQKGLAGSYEQYF.

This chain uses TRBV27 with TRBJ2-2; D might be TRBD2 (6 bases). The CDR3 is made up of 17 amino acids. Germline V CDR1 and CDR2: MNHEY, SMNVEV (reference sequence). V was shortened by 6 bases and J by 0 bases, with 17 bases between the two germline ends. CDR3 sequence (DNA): TGTGCCAGCAGCCCTCCCCGAGCGGGTCCGAACACCGGGGAGCTGTTTTTT. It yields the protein CASSPPRAGPNTGELFF.

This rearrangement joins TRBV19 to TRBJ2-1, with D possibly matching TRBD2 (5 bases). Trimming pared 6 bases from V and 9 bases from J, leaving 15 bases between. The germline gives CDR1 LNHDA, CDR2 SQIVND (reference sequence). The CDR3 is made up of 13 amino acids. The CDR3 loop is CASRPDTGIEQFF. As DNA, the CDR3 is TGTGCCAGTAGGCCCGACACGGGGATTGAGCAGTTCTTC.

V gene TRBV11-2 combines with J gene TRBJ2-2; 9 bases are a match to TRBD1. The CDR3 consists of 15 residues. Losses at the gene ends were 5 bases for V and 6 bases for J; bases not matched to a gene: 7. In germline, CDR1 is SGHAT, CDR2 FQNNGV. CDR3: CASSDWDRAAGELFF. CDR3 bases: TGTGCCAGCAGCGACTGGGACAGGGCGGCCGGGGAGCTGTTTTTT.

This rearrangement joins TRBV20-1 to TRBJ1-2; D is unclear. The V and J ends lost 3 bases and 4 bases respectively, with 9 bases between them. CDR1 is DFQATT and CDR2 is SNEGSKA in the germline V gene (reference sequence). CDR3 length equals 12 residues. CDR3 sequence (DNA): TGCAGTGCTAGTGTAGGGAGCTATGGCTACACCTTC. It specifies CSASVGSYGYTF.

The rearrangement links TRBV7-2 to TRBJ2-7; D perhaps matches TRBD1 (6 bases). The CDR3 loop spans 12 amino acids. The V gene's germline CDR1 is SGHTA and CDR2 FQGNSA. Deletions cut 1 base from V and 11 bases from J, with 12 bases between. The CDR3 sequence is CASSLGSGAEYF. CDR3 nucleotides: TGTGCCAGCAGCTTAGGTTCAGGGGCAGAGTACTTC.

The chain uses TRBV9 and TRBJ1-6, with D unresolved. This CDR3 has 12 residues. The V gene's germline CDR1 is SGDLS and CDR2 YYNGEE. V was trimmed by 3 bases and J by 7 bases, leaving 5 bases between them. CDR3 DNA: TGTGCCAGCAGCGCACAAAATTCACCCCTCCACTTT. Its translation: CASSAQNSPLHF.

CDR3 protein: CASSKGQGLREQYF. The CDR3 bases are TGTGCCAGTAGTAAGGGACAGGGTCTGCGCGAGCAGTACTTC. This chain connects TRBV19 to TRBJ2-7; TRBD1 matches at 9 bases. Losses at the gene ends were 4 bases for V and 6 bases for J; bases not matched to a gene: 7. The CDR3 covers 14 residues. Germline V gene sequence: CDR1 LNHDA, CDR2 SQIVND (reference sequence).

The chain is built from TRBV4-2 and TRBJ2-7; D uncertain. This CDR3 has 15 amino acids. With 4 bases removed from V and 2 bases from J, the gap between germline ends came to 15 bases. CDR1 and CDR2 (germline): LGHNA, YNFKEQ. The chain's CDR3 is CASSRTEDHTYEQYF. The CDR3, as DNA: TGTGCCAGCAGCCGAACAGAAGACCATACCTACGAGCAGTACTTC.

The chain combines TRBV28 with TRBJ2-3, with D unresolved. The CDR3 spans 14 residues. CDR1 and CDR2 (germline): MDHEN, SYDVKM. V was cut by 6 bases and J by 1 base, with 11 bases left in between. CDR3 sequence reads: CASSLRVRTDTQYF. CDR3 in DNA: TGTGCCAGCAGCCTCCGGGTCCGCACAGATACGCAGTATTTT.

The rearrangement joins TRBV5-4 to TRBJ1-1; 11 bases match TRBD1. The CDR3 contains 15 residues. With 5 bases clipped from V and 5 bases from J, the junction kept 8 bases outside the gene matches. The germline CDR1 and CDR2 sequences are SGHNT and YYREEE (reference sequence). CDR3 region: CASSSPGTGGTEAFF. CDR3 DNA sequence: TGTGCCAGCAGTTCTCCAGGGACAGGGGGAACTGAAGCTTTCTTT.

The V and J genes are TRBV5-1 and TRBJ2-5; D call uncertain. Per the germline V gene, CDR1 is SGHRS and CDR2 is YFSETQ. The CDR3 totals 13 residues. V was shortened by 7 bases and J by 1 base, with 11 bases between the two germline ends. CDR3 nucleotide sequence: TGCGCCAGCGGGCCAGACACCCAAGAGACCCAGTACTTC. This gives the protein CASGPDTQETQYF.

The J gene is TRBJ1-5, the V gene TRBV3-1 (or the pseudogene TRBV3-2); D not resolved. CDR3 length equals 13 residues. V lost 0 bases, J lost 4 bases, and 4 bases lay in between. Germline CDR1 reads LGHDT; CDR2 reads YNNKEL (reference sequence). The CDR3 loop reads CASSQDPNQPQHF. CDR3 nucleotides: TGTGCCAGCAGCCAAGATCCGAATCAGCCCCAGCATTTT.

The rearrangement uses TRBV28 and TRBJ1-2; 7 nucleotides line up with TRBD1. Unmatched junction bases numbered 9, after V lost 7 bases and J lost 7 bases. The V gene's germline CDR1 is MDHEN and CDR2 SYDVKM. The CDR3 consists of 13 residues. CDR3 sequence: CASNVGGGRGYTF. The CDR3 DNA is TGTGCCAGCAACGTTGGAGGGGGCCGTGGCTACACCTTC.

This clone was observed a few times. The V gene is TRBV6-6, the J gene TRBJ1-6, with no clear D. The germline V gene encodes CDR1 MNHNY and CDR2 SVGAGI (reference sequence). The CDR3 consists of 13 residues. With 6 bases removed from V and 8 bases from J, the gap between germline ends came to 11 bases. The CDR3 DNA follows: TGTGCCAGCAGATTCGGAGCAGATTCACCCCTCCACTTT. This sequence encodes CASRFGADSPLHF.